This record covers a single T cell receptor beta chain. Its antigen remains unidentified. CDR3 length: 14 residues. V shed 8 bases and J 6 bases; nucleotides not matched to a gene: 10. Germline assignment: CDR1 MNHNS and CDR2 SASEGT. TCRdb's table, derived via immunoSEQ multiplex PCR, lists solely in-frame clones and lacks some. This table holds around 19,000 clones, 80% found once. The data belong to a study of PD-1 blockade in classical Hodgkin lymphoma. General observations from the study: Diversity similar to that of newly diagnosed patients was seen at baseline in complete responders.

As for time point: cycle 4 day 1 (C4D1), after 6 weeks of nivolumab. No patient escaped relapse after autologous stem cell transplantation, and brentuximab vedotin exposure varied. Sequenced material: peripheral blood mononuclear cells (PBMCs), taken before the fourth cycle of nivolumab. V gene TRBV6-1 combines with J gene TRBJ2-5; TRBD2 matches 9 bases. This TCR came from a human donor with classical Hodgkin lymphoma. The CDR3 DNA follows: TGTGCCAGCGGAACTAGCGGGCGTGGGCAGACCCAGTACTTC. Protein product: CASGTSGRGQTQYF.